This T cell receptor beta chain appears in the sequencing data of a study of circulating and synovial CD4+ cells in juvenile arthritis. Study-level findings and limits: Measured synovium overlap likely understates the true shared repertoire. These repertoires were less diverse than bulk blood CD4 repertoires. These blood cells shared more CDR3 sequences with synovium than bulk blood.

With respect to this clone: What it binds is not known.

Germline V lookup: CDR1 SGHDN, CDR2 FVKESK. The V end was cut by 4 bases, the J end by 4 bases, with 12 bases between. The CDR3 spans 14 residues. Assay used: immunoSEQ multiplex PCR; TCRdb lists only in-frame clones, some missing. The sample has about 33,000 clones; nearly 95% are singletons. The chain is built from TRBV14 and TRBJ2-3, with D uncertain. Input material: CD4+ T cells from blood. The TCR originated in a human donor with juvenile idiopathic arthritis. The CDR3: CASSPGPPSDTQYF. The CDR3 coding sequence is TGTGCCAGCAGCCCAGGCCCCCCCTCAGATACGCAGTATTTT.